The clone carrying this T cell receptor beta chain has at least ten counts. V lost 4 bases and J lost 3, with 13 bases in between. The CDR3 extends over 14 amino acids. Germline CDR1 and CDR2: SGDLS and YYNGEE. Measured with immunoSEQ multiplex PCR; TCRdb has only the in-frame clones, and not every one. Altogether more than 9,000 clones were found in the sample, and no singletons occur. Treatment was busulfan-fludarabine conditioning, a marrow graft, and cyclophosphamide on days +3 and +4. These data are taken from a study of T cells after posttransplantation cyclophosphamide. The chain combines TRBV9 with TRBJ1-2, with a weak D call TRBD1 (6 bases). The receptor was derived from a female patient aged 40 to 55 who received an allogeneic stem cell transplant from a related donor, was CMV-positive, and had no GVHD. Some T cells may be graft donor cells. Here the sequenced sample was PBMCs, taken after allogeneic stem cell transplant with posttransplant cyclophosphamide. This CDR3 reads CASSPTGTYYGYTF. The CDR3 bases are TGTGCCAGCAGCCCTACCGGGACATACTATGGCTACACCTTC.